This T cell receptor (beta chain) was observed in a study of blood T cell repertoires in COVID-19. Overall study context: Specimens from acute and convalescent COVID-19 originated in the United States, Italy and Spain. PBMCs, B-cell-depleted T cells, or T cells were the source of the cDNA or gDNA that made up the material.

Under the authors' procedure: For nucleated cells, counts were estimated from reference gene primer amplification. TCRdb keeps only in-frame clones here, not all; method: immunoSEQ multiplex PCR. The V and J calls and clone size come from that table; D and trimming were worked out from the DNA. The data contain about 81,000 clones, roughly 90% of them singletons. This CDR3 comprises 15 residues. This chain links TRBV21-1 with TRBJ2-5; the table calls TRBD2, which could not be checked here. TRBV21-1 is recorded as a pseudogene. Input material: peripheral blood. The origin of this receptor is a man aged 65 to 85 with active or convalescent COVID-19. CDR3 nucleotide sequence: TGTGCCAGCAGCCCCCGAGGTTATTCCCAAGAGACCCAGTACTTC. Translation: CASSPRGYSQETQYF.